This paragraph covers one T cell receptor beta chain sequence. The junction shows a germline mismatch at one end, possibly a read error. This record belongs to a study of molecular identifiers for immune sequencing clone quantification. The authors built bulk TCR libraries by previously described methods with listed TCR primers. A single record per CDR3 protein comes from TCRdb applying MiXCR to the PCR reads. The table lists about 640,000 distinct CDR3 sequences, 15% to 20% of them singletons, with roughly 0.9% in the top ten. The CDR3 totals 14 residues. Germline V lookup: CDR1 LGHNA, CDR2 YSLEER. This clonotype was sampled from a human donor in good health. Some libraries in this study had Jurkat cell RNA spiked in. This chain connects TRBV4-3 to TRBJ2-3; D is possibly TRBD2 (6 bases). What was sequenced was naive CD8+ T cells from blood, with Jurkat cell RNA spiked in. Subset denoted: FACS-sorted CD8+CD4-CCR7+CD45RA+ naive T cells. The CDR3 coding sequence is TGCGCCAGCAGCCAAGACGGGAGCGCAGATACGCGGTATTTT. It encodes CASSQDGSADTRYF.